The 20 T cell receptor beta chains below come from one sample, sequenced in a study of T cell responses to AZD1222 COVID-19 vaccine. Sequencing used immunoSEQ multiplex PCR; TCRdb keeps in-frame clones, though not all of them. The data contain about 76,000 clones, roughly 88% of them seen just once; the ten biggest clones take up roughly 5.1%. The sample was peripheral blood, taken on day 0 of MenACWY control vaccination. The receptors shown here come from an adult in good health.

The CDR3 nucleotides read TGTGCCAGCAGCTTAGCTCTGGGGGAGACCCAGTACTTC. As protein: CASSLALGETQYF. The chain recombines TRBV7-3 with TRBJ2-5; D gene ambiguous. The germline V and J ends were trimmed by 2 bases and 5 bases, with 9 bases remaining between them. The CDR3 covers 13 residues. From germline, CDR1 is SGHTA and CDR2 FQGTGA.

The V and J genes are TRBV6-2 or TRBV6-3 and TRBJ1-5; a weak D match, TRBD1 (5 bases). Trimming removed 6 bases from V and 1 base from J, with 19 bases in between. The CDR3 loop spans 17 amino acids. CDR1 MNHEY and CDR2 SVGEGT come from the germline V gene. For the CDR3, the DNA is TGTGCCAGCAGCCCCCGTAAAGGGGCCATAAGCAATCAGCCCCAGCATTTT. This encodes CASSPRKGAISNQPQHF.

Here the CDR3 reads CASSLSARGFSGANVLTF. CDR3 nucleotide sequence: TGTGCCAGCAGTTTATCCGCCAGGGGGTTCTCTGGGGCCAACGTCCTGACTTTC. This chain joins TRBV27 and TRBJ2-6; 7 positions agree with TRBD1. Per the germline V gene, CDR1 is MNHEY and CDR2 is SMNVEV (reference sequence). V was clipped by 0 bases and J by 0 bases; unmatched bases: 5. The CDR3 is made up of 18 amino acids.

This chain joins TRBV5-1 and TRBJ1-1; D may be TRBD1 (6 bases). Germline CDR1 is SGHRS and CDR2 is YFSETQ. Trimming stripped 5 bases from V and 1 base from J, with 12 bases between. This CDR3 is built from 14 residues. CDR3 sequence (DNA): TGCGCCAGCAGGCCACAGGGCCCGAACACTGAAGCTTTCTTT. Encoded protein: CASRPQGPNTEAFF.

The chain uses TRBV6-5 and TRBJ2-7; D might be TRBD1 (5 bases). The V end lost 2 bases, the J end lost 1 base, and 12 bases lay between the germline ends. CDR1 and CDR2 (germline): MNHEY, SVGAGI. The CDR3 has 15 residues. In DNA, the CDR3 is TGTGCCAGCAGTTACAGCTTAACAGGTTCCTACGAGCAGTACTTC. Amino acids: CASSYSLTGSYEQYF.

V usage is TRBV28 and J usage is TRBJ2-6, with D unclear. CDR3 size: 11 residues. Germline values: CDR1 MDHEN, CDR2 SYDVKM. Trimming cost V 5 bases and J 11 bases, with 7 bases left between them. CDR3 region: CASSNRYVLTF. Here the CDR3 DNA reads TGTGCCAGCAGTAACCGTTACGTCCTGACTTTC.

This clone was recorded a few times. V gene TRBV5-1 combines with J gene TRBJ1-1; 8 bases fit TRBD1. From germline, CDR1 is SGHRS and CDR2 YFSETQ. V trimming: 3 bases; J trimming: 5 bases; junction bases outside the gene matches: 6. The CDR3 contains 14 residues. DNA of the CDR3: TGCGCCAGCAGCTATCAGGGGGCGTATACTGAAGCTTTCTTT. It translates to CASSYQGAYTEAFF.

The chain employs TRBV19 and TRBJ1-1; possibly TRBD1 for D (6 bases). V was pared by 5 bases and J by 5 bases, with 15 bases between. CDR1 is LNHDA, CDR2 SQIVND, per germline (reference sequence). The CDR3 sequence is 14 residues long. This CDR3 is CASSAGQLGTEAFF. The CDR3 DNA reads as TGTGCCAGTAGTGCAGGACAGCTGGGGACTGAAGCTTTCTTT.

The chain combines TRBV4-1 with TRBJ1-5; no definite D call. The CDR3 runs to 14 residues. Germline values: CDR1 MGHRA, CDR2 YSYEKL. The V end lost 0 bases, the J end lost 1 base, and 4 bases lay between the germline ends. The CDR3 nucleotides are TGCGCCAGCAGCCAAGAATACAGCAATCAGCCCCAGCATTTT. Encoded protein: CASSQEYSNQPQHF.

The J gene is TRBJ2-3, the V gene TRBV11-1, with D possibly matching TRBD2 (5 bases). V was trimmed by 7 bases and J by 0 bases, leaving 11 bases between them. This CDR3 spans 14 amino acids. The germline gives CDR1 SGHAT, CDR2 FQDESV (reference sequence). The CDR3 reads CASNRGYSTDTQYF. The CDR3, as DNA: TGTGCCAGCAATCGCGGGTATAGCACAGATACGCAGTATTTT.

V usage is TRBV6-5 and J usage is TRBJ1-1; D might be TRBD1 (6 bases). Trimming shortened V by 7 bases and J by 3 bases, and 15 bases separated the two germline ends. This CDR3 comprises 14 residues. CDR1 and CDR2 (germline): MNHEY, SVGAGI. The CDR3 bases are TGTGCCAGCACTCCCGGGGGGCAATACACTGAAGCTTTCTTT. It yields the protein CASTPGGQYTEAFF.

The rearrangement uses TRBV19 and TRBJ2-1, with 13 bases matching TRBD2. The germline CDR1 and CDR2 sequences are LNHDA and SQIVND (reference sequence). Trimming at V came to 6 bases and at J to 6 bases, leaving 5 bases not matched to a gene. The CDR3 spans 15 residues. The DNA for the CDR3 is TGTGCCAGTAGAGAACTAGCGGGAGGGCTCAATGAGCAGTTCTTC. Translating gives CASRELAGGLNEQFF.

The chain combines TRBV9 with TRBJ1-1; D uncertain. The CDR3 extends over 16 amino acids. In germline, CDR1 is SGDLS, CDR2 YYNGEE. V lost 4 bases and J lost 1, with 17 bases in between. CDR3 coding DNA: TGTGCCAGCAGCCCAGATATAACGCCGACGAACACTGAAGCTTTCTTT. Protein product: CASSPDITPTNTEAFF.

CDR3 DNA sequence: TGTGCCAGCAGCCCAAGCGGGAGGGGCGGGAATGAGCAGTTCTTC. Translating gives CASSPSGRGGNEQFF. The chain uses TRBV6-2 or TRBV6-3 and TRBJ2-1; 10 positions agree with TRBD2. The CDR3 consists of 15 residues. From germline, CDR1 is MNHEY and CDR2 SVGEGT. Losses at the gene ends were 6 bases for V and 7 bases for J; bases not matched to a gene: 9.

The CDR3 DNA reads TGTGCCAGTAGTATACATCCGGGACTAGCGGGAGTACTGGGCGAGCAGTACTTC. Protein sequence: CASSIHPGLAGVLGEQYF. This chain uses TRBV19 with TRBJ2-7; 14 positions match TRBD2. The germline gives CDR1 LNHDA, CDR2 SQIVND (reference sequence). V lost 2 bases, J lost 6 bases, and 12 bases stayed unmatched. CDR3 length: 18 residues.

J is TRBJ1-3 and V is TRBV6-5, with D uncertain. The CDR3 runs to 15 residues. V was clipped by 2 bases and J by 4 bases, with 12 bases between them. Germline CDR1 and CDR2: MNHEY and SVGAGI. The CDR3 protein is CASSYGVPGGNTIYF. For the CDR3, the DNA is TGTGCCAGCAGTTACGGGGTCCCCGGAGGAAACACCATATATTTT.

The V call is TRBV28, the J call TRBJ1-2, with D perhaps matching TRBD1 (6 bases). Germline loops: CDR1 MDHEN, CDR2 SYDVKM. The CDR3 totals 14 residues. Trimming stripped 3 bases from V and 5 bases from J, with 13 bases between. CDR3 in DNA: TGTGCCAGCAGTTTGTGGGAAGGGGGGTATGGCTACACCTTC. Its protein is CASSLWEGGYGYTF.

The chain carries TRBV6-1 and TRBJ2-1, with D possibly matching TRBD2 (6 bases). CDR3 length equals 16 residues. V was pared by 4 bases and J by 2 bases, with 15 bases between. Germline V gene lookup returns CDR1 MNHNS and CDR2 SASEGT. The CDR3 loop is CASSVFSGLTYNEQFF. The CDR3 nucleotides read TGTGCCAGCAGTGTCTTTAGCGGACTTACCTACAATGAGCAGTTCTTC.

The CDR3 reads CASSLALPGTGRETQYF. DNA of the CDR3: TGCGCCAGCAGCTTGGCCCTTCCGGGAACCGGGAGGGAGACCCAGTACTTC. V and J are TRBV5-1 and TRBJ2-5; the match to TRBD2 covers 7 bases. CDR3 length: 17 residues. Germline V gene lookup returns CDR1 SGHRS and CDR2 YFSETQ. V shed 0 bases and J 5 bases; nucleotides not matched to a gene: 13.

The rearrangement links TRBV14 to TRBJ2-1; 15 bases are shared with TRBD2. Germline V lookup: CDR1 SGHDN, CDR2 FVKESK. This CDR3 has 15 residues. Trimming removed 4 bases from V and 9 bases from J; junction bases left unmatched: 4. This chain's CDR3 is CASSRGLAGGSEQFF. The CDR3 bases are TGTGCCAGCAGCCGGGGACTAGCGGGGGGAAGTGAGCAGTTCTTC.